This TCR beta chain was sequenced during a study of blood T cells in healthy people across ages. Overall study context: Template switching picked up about one barcoded beta molecule for each two T cells. Whole-study findings and limits: Estimates of total diversity, which came from one million sequenced T cells, were considered to be underestimates.

This CDR3 comprises 15 residues. Germline V gene sequence: CDR1 SGHTA, CDR2 FQGNSA. The trim removed 0 bases at V and 4 bases at J, leaving 6 bases unmatched. Healthy Caucasians from Russia aged about 6 to 90 served as donors. Each donor's blood draw was around 10 milliliters of peripheral blood. The second PCR ran roughly 7 to 12 cycles with a sample-barcoded 5' primer and J-beta primers. Each CDR3 protein is one row after TCRdb ran MiXCR on the 5' RACE reads. The sample has about 640,000 distinct CDR3 sequences, roughly 30% seen once. Points on this clonotype: Its antigen is undetermined.

Sequenced sample: blood. The chain couples TRBV7-2 to TRBJ2-7, with 7 bases that match TRBD2. This TCR was sampled from a woman aged 80 or over in good health. As DNA, the CDR3 is TGTGCCAGCAGCTTAGCGCCGGGGACTATTTACGAGCAGTACTTC. Translating gives CASSLAPGTIYEQYF.